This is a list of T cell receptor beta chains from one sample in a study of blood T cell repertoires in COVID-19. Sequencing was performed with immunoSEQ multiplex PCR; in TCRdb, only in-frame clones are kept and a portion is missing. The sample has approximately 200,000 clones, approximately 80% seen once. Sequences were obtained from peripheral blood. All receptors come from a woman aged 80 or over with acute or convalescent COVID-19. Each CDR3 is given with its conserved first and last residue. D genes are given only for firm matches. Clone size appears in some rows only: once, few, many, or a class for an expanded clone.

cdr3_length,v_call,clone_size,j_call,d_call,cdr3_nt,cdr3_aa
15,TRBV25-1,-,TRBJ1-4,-,TGTGCCAGCAGTGGACAGCTACCAACTAATGAAAAACTGTTTTTT,CASSGQLPTNEKLFF
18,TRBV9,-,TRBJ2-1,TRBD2,TGTGCCAGAACCGAAGGACTAGCGGGAGACGGTTCCTACAATGAGCAGTTCTTC,CARTEGLAGDGSYNEQFF
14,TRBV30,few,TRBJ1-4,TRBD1,TGTGCCTGGACTTGGAGGGGGCCTAGTGAAAAACTGTTTTTT,CAWTWRGPSEKLFF
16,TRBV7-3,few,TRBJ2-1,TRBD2,TGTGCCAGCAGCTTCTTAGCGGGGACCTACCTAAATGAGCAGTTCTTC,CASSFLAGTYLNEQFF
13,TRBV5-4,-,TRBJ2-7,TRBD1,TGTGCCAGCAGCAGGGACAGCTACTACGAGCAGTACTTC,CASSRDSYYEQYF
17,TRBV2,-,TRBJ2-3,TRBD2,TGTGCCAGCAGTCCCATTCTAGCGGGGGCCCGGATAGATACGCAGTATTTT,CASSPILAGARIDTQYF
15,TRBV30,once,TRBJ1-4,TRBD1,TGTGCCTGGAGTGCTCCGGGACAGACGAATGAAAAACTGTTTTTT,CAWSAPGQTNEKLFF
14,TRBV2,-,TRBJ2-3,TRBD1,TGTGCCAGCAGTGGACAGGGGGCCACAGATACGCAGTATTTT,CASSGQGATDTQYF
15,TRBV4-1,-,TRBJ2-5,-,TGCGCCAGCAGCCAAGCCCGGGACTCCGTGGAGACCCAGTACTTC,CASSQARDSVETQYF
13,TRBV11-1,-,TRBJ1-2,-,TGTGCCAGCAGCGCGCAGGGGAGTTCTGGCTACACCTTC,CASSAQGSSGYTF
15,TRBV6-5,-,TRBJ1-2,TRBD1,TGTGCCAGCAGTAGCTACACCGGGACAGGGAGAGGCTACACCTTC,CASSSYTGTGRGYTF
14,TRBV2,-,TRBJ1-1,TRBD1,TGTGCCAGCAGTCAACAGGGGTTTGACACTGAAGCTTTCTTT,CASSQQGFDTEAFF
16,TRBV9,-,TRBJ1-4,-,TGTGCCAGCAGCGTAGGGGCGGGAGGCGTGATAGAAAAACTGTTTTTT,CASSVGAGGVIEKLFF
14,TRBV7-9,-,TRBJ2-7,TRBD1,TGTGCCAGCAGCTTCGACAGGGGAGCCTACGAGCAGTACTTC,CASSFDRGAYEQYF
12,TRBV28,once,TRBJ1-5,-,TGTGCCAGCACCCTAGGGGTTCGGGCCCAGCATTTT,CASTLGVRAQHF
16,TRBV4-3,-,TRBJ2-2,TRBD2,TGCGCCAGCAGCCAGGATAGCGGGGGACCCACCGGGGAGCTGTTTTTT,CASSQDSGGPTGELFF
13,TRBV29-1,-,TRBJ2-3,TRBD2,TGCAGCGTGACTAGCGGGGGCACAGATACGCAGTATTTT,CSVTSGGTDTQYF
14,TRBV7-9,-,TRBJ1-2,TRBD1,TGTGCCAGCAGAACCGGGACAGGGGAGTATGGCTACACCTTC,CASRTGTGEYGYTF
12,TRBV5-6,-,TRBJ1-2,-,TGTGCCAGCAGCTCCCAGAACTATGGCTACACCTTC,CASSSQNYGYTF
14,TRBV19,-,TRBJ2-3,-,TGTGCCAGTAGTATGCGCCGGGTCACAGATACGCAGTATTTT,CASSMRRVTDTQYF
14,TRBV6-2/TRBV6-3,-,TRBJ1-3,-,TGTGCCAGCAGTTACTCCGGTTCAGGAAACACCATATATTTT,CASSYSGSGNTIYF
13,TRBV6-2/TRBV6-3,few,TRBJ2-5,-,TGTGCCAGCAGTCATGGCTGGGAGGAGACCCAGTACTTC,CASSHGWEETQYF
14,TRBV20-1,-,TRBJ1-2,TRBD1,TGCAGTGCTAGTCAGGGACAGGGGAACTATGGCTACACCTTC,CSASQGQGNYGYTF
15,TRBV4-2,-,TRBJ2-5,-,TGTGCCAGCAGCTTAAGCCCCGGGGACCAAGAGACCCAGTACTTC,CASSLSPGDQETQYF
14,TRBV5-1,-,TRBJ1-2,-,TGCGCCAGCAGCTTGGAGGGGTTAGGCTATGGCTACACCTTC,CASSLEGLGYGYTF
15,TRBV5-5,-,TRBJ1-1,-,TGTGCCAGCAGCTTAAAGGGAGCGGCGAACACTGAAGCTTTCTTT,CASSLKGAANTEAFF
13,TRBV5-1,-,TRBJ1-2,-,TGCGCCAGCAGCTTGAGTCAGTTCTATGGCTACACCTTC,CASSLSQFYGYTF
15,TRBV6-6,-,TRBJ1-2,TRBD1,TGTGCCAGCAGTTACTCCAGCGCAGGGGGCGGTGGCTACACCTTC,CASSYSSAGGGGYTF
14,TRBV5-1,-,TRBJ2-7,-,TGCGCCAGCAGCTTGACGGCGGCCTCCTACGAGCAGTACTTC,CASSLTAASYEQYF
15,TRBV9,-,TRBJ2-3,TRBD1,TGTGCCAGCAGCCAAACAGGGGGTCTTACAGATACGCAGTATTTT,CASSQTGGLTDTQYF
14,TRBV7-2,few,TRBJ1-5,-,TGTGCCAGCAGCTCAGGAGACAGGCTAGGGCGCCAGCATTTT,CASSSGDRLGRQHF
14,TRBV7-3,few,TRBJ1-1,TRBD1,TGTGCCAGCAGTCGGACAGGGGGGTCGAGTGAAGCTTTCTTT,CASSRTGGSSEAFF
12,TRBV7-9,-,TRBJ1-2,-,TGTGCCAGCAGCGAGGTAAACTATGGCTACACCTTC,CASSEVNYGYTF
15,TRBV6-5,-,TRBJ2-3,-,TGTGCCAGCAAAGGCCTTACACAGGTTACAGATACGCAGTATTTT,CASKGLTQVTDTQYF
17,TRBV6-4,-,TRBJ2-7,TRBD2,TGTGCCAGCAGTGGGGGCCTAGCGGGAGGTAGCTCCTACGAGCAGTACTTC,CASSGGLAGGSSYEQYF
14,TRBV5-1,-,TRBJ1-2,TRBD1,TGCGCCAGCAGCCCGGGACAGGGTAGCTATGGCTACACCTTC,CASSPGQGSYGYTF
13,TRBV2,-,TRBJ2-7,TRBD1,TGTGCCAGCCGGGACAGGGCTGGCTACGAGCAGTACTTC,CASRDRAGYEQYF
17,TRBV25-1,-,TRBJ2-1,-,TGTGCCAGCCGGTCCGCCAAGGGAAGCGGACCGCCCGGTGAGCAGTTCTTC,CASRSAKGSGPPGEQFF
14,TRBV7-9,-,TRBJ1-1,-,TGTGCCAGCAGCCTCCTACAGGCGAACACTGAAGCTTTCTTT,CASSLLQANTEAFF
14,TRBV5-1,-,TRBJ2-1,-,TGCGCCAGCAGCTCGGAGGGGATTTACAATGAGCAGTTCTTC,CASSSEGIYNEQFF
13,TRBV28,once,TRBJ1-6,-,TGTGCCAGCATTAGTACGAGGAATTCACCCCTCCACTTT,CASISTRNSPLHF
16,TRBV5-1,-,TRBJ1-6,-,TGCGCCAGCAGCTTACAGGGCGTGGGGTATAATTCACCCCTCCACTTT,CASSLQGVGYNSPLHF
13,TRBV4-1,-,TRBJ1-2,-,TGCGCCAGCAGCCAAGGCGGAGGATATGGCTACACCTTC,CASSQGGGYGYTF
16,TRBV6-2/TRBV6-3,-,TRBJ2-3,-,TGTGCCAGCAGTTACAGGGGGGGGACACGCACAGATACGCAGTATTTT,CASSYRGGTRTDTQYF
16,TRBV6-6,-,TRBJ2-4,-,TGTGCCAGCAGTTACATGGGGGCGCCGGCCAAAAACATTCAGTACTTC,CASSYMGAPAKNIQYF
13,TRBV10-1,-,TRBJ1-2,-,TGCGCCAGCACCTACCCGGGTAACTATGGCTACACCTTC,CASTYPGNYGYTF
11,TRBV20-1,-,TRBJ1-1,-,TGCAGTGCTGTAGGTCAGGACAAAGCTTTCTTT,CSAVGQDKAFF
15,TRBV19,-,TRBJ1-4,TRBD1,TGTGCCAGTAGTATCCTGACAGGGGGTGGAGAAAAACTGTTTTTT,CASSILTGGGEKLFF
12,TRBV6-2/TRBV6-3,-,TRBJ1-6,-,TGTGCCAGCAGTGGTTCGGGGGCACCCCTCCACTTT,CASSGSGAPLHF
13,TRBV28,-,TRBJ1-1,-,TGTGCCAGCAGTTCTCACATGAACACTGAAGCTTTCTTT,CASSSHMNTEAFF
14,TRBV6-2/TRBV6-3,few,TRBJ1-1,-,TGTGCCAGCAGTTTCTTTGAGGGAACAACTGAAGCTTTCTTT,CASSFFEGTTEAFF
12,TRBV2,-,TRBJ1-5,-,TGTGCCAGCAGTGTACAGGGACAGCCCCAGCATTTT,CASSVQGQPQHF
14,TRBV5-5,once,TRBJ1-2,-,TGTGCCAGCAGCCCGGGGGTCTCAGTCTATGGCTACACCTTC,CASSPGVSVYGYTF
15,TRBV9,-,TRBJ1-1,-,TGTGCCAGCAGCACATTCTCCGGGACTCCAGCCGAAGCTTTCTTT,CASSTFSGTPAEAFF
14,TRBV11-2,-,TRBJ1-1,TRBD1,TGTGCCAGCAGCCCACAGGGGGGTTACACTGAAGCTTTCTTT,CASSPQGGYTEAFF
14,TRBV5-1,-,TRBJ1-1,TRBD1,TGCGCCAGCAGCGGGGGACAGGGACAGACTGAAGCTTTCTTT,CASSGGQGQTEAFF